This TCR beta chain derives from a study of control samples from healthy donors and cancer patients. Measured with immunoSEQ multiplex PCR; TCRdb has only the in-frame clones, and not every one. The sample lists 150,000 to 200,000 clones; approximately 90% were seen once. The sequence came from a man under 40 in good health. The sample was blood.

This CDR3 is CASSTGVARYEQYF. The DNA of the CDR3 is TGTGCCAGCAGTACAGGGGTAGCGAGGTACGAGCAGTACTTC. This chain joins TRBV28 and TRBJ2-7; 7 bases fit TRBD1. Germline V gene data show CDR1 as MDHEN and CDR2 as SYDVKM. The V and J ends lost 5 bases and 4 bases, in that order; junction bases with no gene match: 8. The CDR3 consists of 14 residues.